Detailed here is one T cell receptor beta chain. This record comes from a study of shared clonotypes between healthy human individuals. Assay used: immunoSEQ multiplex PCR; TCRdb lists only in-frame clones, some missing. The sample has 2 million to 3 million clones; 90% to 95% are singletons. V trimming: 6 bases; J trimming: 1 base; junction bases outside the gene matches: 7. Germline CDR1 reads MNHEY; CDR2 reads SVGAGI. There are 15 residues in the CDR3. The sample taken for sequencing was naive CD4+ T cells sorted from blood. The sample's subset: CD45RA+ positively selected. This TCR was sampled from a man in his late teens or twenties in good health. The chain employs TRBV6-5 and TRBJ2-3, with 7 bases fitting TRBD2. The CDR3 region is CASSRQSGGTDTQYF. As DNA, the CDR3 is TGTGCCAGCAGCCGCCAAAGCGGGGGCACAGATACGCAGTATTTT.